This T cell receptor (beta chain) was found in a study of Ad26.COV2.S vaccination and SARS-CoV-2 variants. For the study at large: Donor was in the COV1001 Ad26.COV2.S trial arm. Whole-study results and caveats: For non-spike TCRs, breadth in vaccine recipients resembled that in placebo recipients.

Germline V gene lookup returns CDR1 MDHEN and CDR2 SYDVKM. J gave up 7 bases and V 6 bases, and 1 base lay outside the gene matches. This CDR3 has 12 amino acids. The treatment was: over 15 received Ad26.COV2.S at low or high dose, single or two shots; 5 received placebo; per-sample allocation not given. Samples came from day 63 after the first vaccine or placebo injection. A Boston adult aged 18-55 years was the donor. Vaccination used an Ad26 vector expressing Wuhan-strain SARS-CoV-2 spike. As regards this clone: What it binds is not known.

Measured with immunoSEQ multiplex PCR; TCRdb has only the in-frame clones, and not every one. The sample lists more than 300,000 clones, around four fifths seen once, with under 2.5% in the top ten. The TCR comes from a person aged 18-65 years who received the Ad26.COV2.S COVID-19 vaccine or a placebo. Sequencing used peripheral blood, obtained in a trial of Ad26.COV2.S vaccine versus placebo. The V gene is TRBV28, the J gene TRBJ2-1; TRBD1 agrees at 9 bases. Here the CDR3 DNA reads TGTGCCAGCAGACAGGGGGCGAATGAGCAGTTCTTC. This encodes CASRQGANEQFF.